This TCR beta chain is drawn from a study of spatial heterogeneity in lung cancer. Study as a whole: For the average unique TCR and UMI combination, more than ten occurrences appeared in raw reads.

Individually, TCR cDNA molecules were each labelled with a unique molecular identifier. One entry per CDR3 protein, called by TCRdb with MiXCR from the 5' RACE reads. The repertoire holds over 45,000 distinct CDR3 sequences, with around 5.2% as singletons. Time point of the sample: sample taken at primary tumor resection. Whole RNA, which was extracted from tumor, nontumor lung tissue or frozen PBMC, was sequenced without any cell sorting. V dropped 5 bases and J dropped 2; count of bases not matched to a gene: 5. CDR3 length: 14 residues. Germline V gene sequence: CDR1 DFQATT, CDR2 SNEGSKA (reference sequence). There are many counts of this clonotype. Its antigen remains unknown. General study points: Blood showed ubiquitous tumor TCRs more often at resection than at routine follow-up.

The origin of this receptor is a male donor with early-stage non-small cell lung cancer. The V gene is TRBV20-1, the J gene TRBJ1-5, with 8 bases matching TRBD1. The sequences come from PBMCs, collected at surgery. In DNA, the CDR3 is TGCAGTGCTCGACAGGGGACGGGCAATCAGCCCCAGCATTTT. Protein product: CSARQGTGNQPQHF.